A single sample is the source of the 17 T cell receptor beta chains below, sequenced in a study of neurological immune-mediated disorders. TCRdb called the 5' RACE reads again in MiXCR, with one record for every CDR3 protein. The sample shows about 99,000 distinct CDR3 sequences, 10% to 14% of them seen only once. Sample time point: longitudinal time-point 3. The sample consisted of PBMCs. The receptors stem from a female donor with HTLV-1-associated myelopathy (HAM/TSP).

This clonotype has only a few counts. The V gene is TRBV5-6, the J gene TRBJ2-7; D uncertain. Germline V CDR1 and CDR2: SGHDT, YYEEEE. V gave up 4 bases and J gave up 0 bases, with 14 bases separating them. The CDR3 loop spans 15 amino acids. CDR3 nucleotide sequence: TGTGCCAGCAGCGATAGCAGGCGTTTCTCCTACGAGCAGTACTTC. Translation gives CASSDSRRFSYEQYF.

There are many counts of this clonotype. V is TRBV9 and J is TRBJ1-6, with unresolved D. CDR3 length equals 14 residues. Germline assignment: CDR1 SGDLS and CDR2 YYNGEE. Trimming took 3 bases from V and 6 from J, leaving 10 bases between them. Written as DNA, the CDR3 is TGTGCCAGCAGCGCCTCCGTTGTTAATTCACCCCTCCACTTT. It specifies CASSASVVNSPLHF.

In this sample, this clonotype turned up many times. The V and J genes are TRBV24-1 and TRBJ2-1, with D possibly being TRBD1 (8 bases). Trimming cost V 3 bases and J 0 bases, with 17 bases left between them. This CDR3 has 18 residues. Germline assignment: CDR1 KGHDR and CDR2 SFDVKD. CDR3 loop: CATSDQRQGTNSYNEQFF. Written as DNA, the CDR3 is TGTGCCACCAGTGATCAGCGACAGGGGACTAACTCCTACAATGAGCAGTTCTTC.

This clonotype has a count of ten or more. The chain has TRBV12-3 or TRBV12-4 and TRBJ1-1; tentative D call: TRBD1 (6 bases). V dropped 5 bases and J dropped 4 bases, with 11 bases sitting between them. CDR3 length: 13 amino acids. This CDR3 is CASSPQGTTEAFF. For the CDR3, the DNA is TGTGCCAGCAGTCCCCAGGGGACCACTGAAGCTTTCTTT.

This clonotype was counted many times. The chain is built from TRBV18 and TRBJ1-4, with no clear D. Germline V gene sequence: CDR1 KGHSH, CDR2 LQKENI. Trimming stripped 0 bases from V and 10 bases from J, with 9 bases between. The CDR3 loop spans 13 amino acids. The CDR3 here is CASSPPSPGKLFF. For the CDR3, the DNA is TGTGCCAGCTCACCACCTTCCCCGGGAAAACTGTTTTTT.

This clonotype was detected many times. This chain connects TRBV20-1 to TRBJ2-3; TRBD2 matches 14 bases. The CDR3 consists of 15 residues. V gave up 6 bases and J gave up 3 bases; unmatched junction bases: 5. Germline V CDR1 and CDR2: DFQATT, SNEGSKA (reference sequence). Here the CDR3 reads CSAPTSGGATDTQYF. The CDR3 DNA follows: TGCAGTGCCCCGACTAGCGGGGGGGCGACAGATACGCAGTATTTT.

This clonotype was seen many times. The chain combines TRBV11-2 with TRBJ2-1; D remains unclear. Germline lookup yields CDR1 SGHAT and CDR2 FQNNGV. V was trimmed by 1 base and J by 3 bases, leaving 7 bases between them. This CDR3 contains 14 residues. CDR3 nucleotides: TGTGCCAGCAGCTTAGGGCGTTACTACAATGAGCAGTTCTTC. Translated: CASSLGRYYNEQFF.

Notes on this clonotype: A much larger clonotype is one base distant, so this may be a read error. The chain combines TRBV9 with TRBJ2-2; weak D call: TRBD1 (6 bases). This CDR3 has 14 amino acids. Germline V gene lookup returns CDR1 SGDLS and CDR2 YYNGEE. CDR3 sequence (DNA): TGTGCCAGCAGCGTTCAGGGGAACACCGGGGAGATGTTTTTT. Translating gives CASSVQGNTGEMFF.

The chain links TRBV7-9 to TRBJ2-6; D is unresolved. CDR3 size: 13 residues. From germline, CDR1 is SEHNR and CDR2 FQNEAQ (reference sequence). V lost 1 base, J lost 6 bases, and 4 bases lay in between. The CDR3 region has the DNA TGTGCCAGCAGCTTAGGGCTGGCCAACGTCCTGACTTTC. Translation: CASSLGLANVLTF.

The CDR3 nucleotides are TGTGCCAGCTCAGTGGTTATCAGTCCTTCGAACACTGAAGCTTTCTTT. Translation gives CASSVVISPSNTEAFF. This rearrangement joins TRBV18 to TRBJ1-1; no reliable D call. Trimming took off 5 bases at V and 1 base at J, with 17 bases between the two ends. The CDR3 length is 16 residues. In germline, CDR1 is KGHSH, CDR2 LQKENI.

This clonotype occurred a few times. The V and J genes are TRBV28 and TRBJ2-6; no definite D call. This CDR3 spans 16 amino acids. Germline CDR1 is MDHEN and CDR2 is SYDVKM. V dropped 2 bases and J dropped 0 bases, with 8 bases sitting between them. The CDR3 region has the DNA TGTGCCAGCAGTTTAACAGTTTTCTCTGGGGCCAACGTCCTGACTTTC. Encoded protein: CASSLTVFSGANVLTF.

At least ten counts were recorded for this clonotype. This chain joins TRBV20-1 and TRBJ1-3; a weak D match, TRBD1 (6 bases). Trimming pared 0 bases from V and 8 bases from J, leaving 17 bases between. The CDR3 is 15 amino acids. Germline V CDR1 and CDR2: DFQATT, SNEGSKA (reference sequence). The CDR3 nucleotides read TGCAGTGCTAGAGATTCCCCGGGACACGGAGACACCATATATTTT. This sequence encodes CSARDSPGHGDTIYF.

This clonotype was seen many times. CDR3 sequence reads: CASSLGRLAVPYEQYF. CDR3 in DNA: TGTGCCAGCAGCTTGGGAAGGCTAGCCGTACCCTACGAGCAGTACTTC. The gene calls are TRBV5-5 and TRBJ2-7; tentatively, D is TRBD2 (5 bases). V was pared by 0 bases and J by 2 bases, with 15 bases between. This CDR3 spans 16 amino acids. Germline CDR1 and CDR2: SGHKS and YYEKEE (reference sequence).

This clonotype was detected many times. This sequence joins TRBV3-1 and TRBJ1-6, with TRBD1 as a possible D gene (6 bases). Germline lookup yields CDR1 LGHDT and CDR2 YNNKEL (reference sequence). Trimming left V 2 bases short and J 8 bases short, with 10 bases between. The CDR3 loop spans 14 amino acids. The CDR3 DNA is TGTGCCAGCAGCCAATCAGGGGACTATTCACCCCTCCACTTT. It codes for CASSQSGDYSPLHF. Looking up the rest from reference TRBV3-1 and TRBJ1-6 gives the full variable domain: DTAVSQTPKYLVTQMGNDKSIKCEQNLGHDTMYWYKQDSKKFLKIMFSYNNKELIINETVPNRFSPKSPDKAHLNLHINSLELGDSAVYFCASSQSGDYSPLHFGNGTRLTVT.

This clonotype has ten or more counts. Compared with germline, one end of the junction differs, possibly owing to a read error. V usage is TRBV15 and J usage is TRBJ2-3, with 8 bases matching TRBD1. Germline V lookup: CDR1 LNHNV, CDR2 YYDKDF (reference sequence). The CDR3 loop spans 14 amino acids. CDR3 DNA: TGTGCCACCAGTAGAGGACAGGGTACAGATACGCAGTATTTT. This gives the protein CATSRGQGTDTQYF.

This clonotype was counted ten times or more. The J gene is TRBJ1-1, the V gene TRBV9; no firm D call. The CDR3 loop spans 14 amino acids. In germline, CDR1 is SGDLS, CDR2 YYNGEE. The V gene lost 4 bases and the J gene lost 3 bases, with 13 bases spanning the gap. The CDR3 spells CASSLEGDYTEAFF. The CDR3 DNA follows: TGTGCCAGCAGCCTAGAGGGAGACTACACTGAAGCTTTCTTT.

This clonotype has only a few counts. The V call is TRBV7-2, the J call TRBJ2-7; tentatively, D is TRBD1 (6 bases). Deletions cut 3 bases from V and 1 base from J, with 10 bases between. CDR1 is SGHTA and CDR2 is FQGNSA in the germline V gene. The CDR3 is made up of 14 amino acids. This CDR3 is CASSFNRVSYEQYF. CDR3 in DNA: TGTGCCAGCAGCTTCAACAGGGTTTCCTACGAGCAGTACTTC.